A selection of T cell receptor beta chains follows, all from one sample in a study of shared clonotypes between healthy human individuals. Here immunoSEQ multiplex PCR was the method, and the copy in TCRdb shows in-frame clones only, minus some. The sample yields some 2,100,000 clones, nearly 97% seen once. Sample: naive CD4+ T cells sorted from blood. These receptors all come from a young man in good health. The conserved cysteine and the conserved F or W are not part of the CDR3 here. The order of the fields is CDR3 protein, J gene, V gene, clone size. Not every row has a clone size; where given, it reads once, few, many or a size class.

CDR3 protein: ASSESSGQGSSTLH
J gene: TRBJ1-6
V gene: TRBV6-1
clone size: NA

CDR3 protein: ASSLVGQVYEQY
J gene: TRBJ2-7
V gene: TRBV5-1
clone size: NA

CDR3 protein: ASRRSENTEAF
J gene: TRBJ1-1
V gene: TRBV6-5
clone size: NA

CDR3 protein: ASSENWAAISYEQY
J gene: TRBJ2-7
V gene: TRBV6-1
clone size: NA

CDR3 protein: ASSVDGDTEAF
J gene: TRBJ1-1
V gene: TRBV2
clone size: NA

CDR3 protein: ASSDHRDRGQVPMKQF
J gene: TRBJ2-1
V gene: TRBV9
clone size: NA

CDR3 protein: ASSLKVRGYGYT
J gene: TRBJ1-2
V gene: TRBV27
clone size: few

CDR3 protein: ASSEAWGNSPLH
J gene: TRBJ1-6
V gene: TRBV6-1
clone size: NA

CDR3 protein: ASSPGERGYT
J gene: TRBJ1-2
V gene: TRBV18
clone size: NA

CDR3 protein: ASSVGASTDTQY
J gene: TRBJ2-3
V gene: TRBV25-1
clone size: NA

CDR3 protein: ASSSGRNQETQY
J gene: TRBJ2-5
V gene: TRBV5-1
clone size: NA

CDR3 protein: ASSVPRLAGDEQF
J gene: TRBJ2-1
V gene: TRBV6-1
clone size: once

CDR3 protein: ASSVLGGVYNEQF
J gene: TRBJ2-1
V gene: TRBV9
clone size: NA

CDR3 protein: ASSQRVGPGNTIY
J gene: TRBJ1-3
V gene: TRBV7-2
clone size: NA

CDR3 protein: ASTSSVFSGRGEQY
J gene: TRBJ2-7
V gene: TRBV6-6
clone size: once

CDR3 protein: ASSQGTGTAVSGNTIY
J gene: TRBJ1-3
V gene: TRBV4-1
clone size: NA

CDR3 protein: ASSSTPGTGRYGYT
J gene: TRBJ1-2
V gene: TRBV2
clone size: NA